This T cell receptor (beta chain) was recovered during a study of CD4+ T cells in melanoma. Study-wide results and caveats: A reported correlation linked neoantigen-specific CD4+ T cells to CD8+, macrophage and B cell function. Diverse differentiation states were reported for melanoma neoantigen-specific CD4+ T cells.

As to this clone: Its antigen is currently unknown.

CDR1 is SGDLS and CDR2 is YYNGEE in the germline V gene. The CDR3 is 13 residues long. Trimming stripped 4 bases from V and 5 bases from J, with 12 bases between. The method was immunoSEQ multiplex PCR; TCRdb's version includes in-frame clones alone and lacks a portion of them. Of 140,000 or so clones in the sample, 80% to 95% were seen once. This chain joins TRBV9 and TRBJ2-5, with a tentative D call TRBD1 (5 bases). The TCR was taken from a human donor with melanoma. The CDR3: CASSLTPGETQYF. The CDR3 DNA reads TGTGCCAGCAGCCTGACCCCAGGGGAGACCCAGTACTTC.